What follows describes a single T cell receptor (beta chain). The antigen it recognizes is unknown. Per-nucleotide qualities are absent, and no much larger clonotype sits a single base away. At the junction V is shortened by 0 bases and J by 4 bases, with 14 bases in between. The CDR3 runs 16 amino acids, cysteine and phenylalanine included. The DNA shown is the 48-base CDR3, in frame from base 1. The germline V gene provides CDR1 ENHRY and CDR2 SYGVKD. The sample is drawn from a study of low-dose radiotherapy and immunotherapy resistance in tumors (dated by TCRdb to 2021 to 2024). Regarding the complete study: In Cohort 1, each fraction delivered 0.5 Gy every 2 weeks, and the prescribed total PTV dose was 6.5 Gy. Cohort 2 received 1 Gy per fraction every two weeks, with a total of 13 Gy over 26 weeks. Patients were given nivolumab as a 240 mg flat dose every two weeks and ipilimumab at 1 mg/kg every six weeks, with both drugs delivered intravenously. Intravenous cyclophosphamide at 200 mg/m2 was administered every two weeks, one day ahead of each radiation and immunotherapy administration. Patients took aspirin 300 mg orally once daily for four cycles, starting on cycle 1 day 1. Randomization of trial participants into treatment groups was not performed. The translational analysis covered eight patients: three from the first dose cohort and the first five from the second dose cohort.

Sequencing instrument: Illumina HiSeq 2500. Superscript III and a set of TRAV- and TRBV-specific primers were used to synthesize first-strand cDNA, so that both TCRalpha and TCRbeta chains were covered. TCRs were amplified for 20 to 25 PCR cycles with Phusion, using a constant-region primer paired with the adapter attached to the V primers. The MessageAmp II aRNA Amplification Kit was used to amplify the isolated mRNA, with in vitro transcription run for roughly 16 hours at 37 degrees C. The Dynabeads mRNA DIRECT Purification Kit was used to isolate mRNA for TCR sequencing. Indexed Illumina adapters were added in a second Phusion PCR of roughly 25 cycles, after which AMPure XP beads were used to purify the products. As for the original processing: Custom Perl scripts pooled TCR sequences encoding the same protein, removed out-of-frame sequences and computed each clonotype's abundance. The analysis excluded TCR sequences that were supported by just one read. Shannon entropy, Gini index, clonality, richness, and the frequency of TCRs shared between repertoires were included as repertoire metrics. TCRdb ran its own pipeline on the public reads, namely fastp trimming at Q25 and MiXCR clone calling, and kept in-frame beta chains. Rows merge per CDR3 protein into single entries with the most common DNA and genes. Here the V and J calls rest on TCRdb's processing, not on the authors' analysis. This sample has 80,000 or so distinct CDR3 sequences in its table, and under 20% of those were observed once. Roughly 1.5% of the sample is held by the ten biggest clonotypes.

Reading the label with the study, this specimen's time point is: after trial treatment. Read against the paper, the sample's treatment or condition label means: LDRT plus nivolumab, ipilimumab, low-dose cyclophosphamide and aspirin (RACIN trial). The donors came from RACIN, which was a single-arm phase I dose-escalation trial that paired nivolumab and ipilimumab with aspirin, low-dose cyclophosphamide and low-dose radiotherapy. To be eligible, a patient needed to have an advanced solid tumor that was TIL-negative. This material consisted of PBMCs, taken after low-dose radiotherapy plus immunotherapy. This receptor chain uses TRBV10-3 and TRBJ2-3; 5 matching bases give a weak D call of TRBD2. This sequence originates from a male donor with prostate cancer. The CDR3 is CAISESGLARADTQYF. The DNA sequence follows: TGTGCCATCAGTGAGTCGGGTCTAGCTAGGGCAGATACGCAGTATTTT.